Detailed here is one T cell receptor beta chain. Its antigen is currently unknown. This entry is derived from a study of Ad26.COV2.S vaccination and SARS-CoV-2 variants. Findings and limits, study-wide: Total T cell responses may have been underestimated by the TCR breadth and depth analyses. Vaccine and placebo recipients had comparable breadth of non-spike TCRs.

The data were produced by immunoSEQ multiplex PCR, yet TCRdb's version contains in-frame clones alone and is incomplete. The table has over 250,000 clones, 80% to 90% seen once. The CDR3 totals 16 residues. V shed 4 bases, J shed 0 bases, and the junction held 6 bases outside the gene matches. The germline V gene encodes CDR1 SGHNT and CDR2 YYREEE (reference sequence). Treatment specified: around 19 received Ad26.COV2.S at low or high dose, single or two shots; 5 received placebo; per-sample allocation not given. Sampling was done on day 63 after the first vaccine or placebo injection. This receptor was identified in a person aged 18-65 years who received the Ad26.COV2.S COVID-19 vaccine or a placebo. The sequencing here drew on peripheral blood, taken in a trial of Ad26.COV2.S vaccine versus placebo. The chain is built from TRBV5-4 and TRBJ2-1; 8 bases are shared with TRBD2. In nucleotides, the CDR3 is TGTGCCAGCAGCCGGCGGGGGGTTAGCTCCTACAATGAGCAGTTCTTC. It codes for CASSRRGVSSYNEQFF.